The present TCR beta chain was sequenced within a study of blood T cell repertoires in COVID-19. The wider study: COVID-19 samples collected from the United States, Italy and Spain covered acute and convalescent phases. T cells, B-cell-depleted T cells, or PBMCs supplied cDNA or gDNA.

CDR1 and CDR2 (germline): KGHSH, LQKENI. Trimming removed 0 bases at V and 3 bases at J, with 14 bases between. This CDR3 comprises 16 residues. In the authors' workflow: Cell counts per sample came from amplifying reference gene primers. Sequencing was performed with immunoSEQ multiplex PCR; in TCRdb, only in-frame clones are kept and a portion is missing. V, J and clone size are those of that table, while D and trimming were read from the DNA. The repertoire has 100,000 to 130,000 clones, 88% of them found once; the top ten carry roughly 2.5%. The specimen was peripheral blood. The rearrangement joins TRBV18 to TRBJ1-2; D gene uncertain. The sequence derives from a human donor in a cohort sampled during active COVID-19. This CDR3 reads CASSPPSVTGDYGYTF. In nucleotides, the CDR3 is TGTGCCAGCTCACCACCTTCTGTAACTGGTGACTATGGCTACACCTTC.